A selection of T cell receptor beta chains follows, all from one sample in a study of cytomegalovirus exposure and HLA in healthy donors. Sequencing was performed with immunoSEQ multiplex PCR; in TCRdb, only in-frame clones are kept and a portion is missing. The profile covers approximately 140,000 clones, with approximately 78% appearing a single time and roughly 3.2% taken by the ten largest. Source material: PBMCs. These receptors were obtained from a man aged 18 to 30 in good health and CMV-seropositive. The CDR3 runs from the conserved cysteine through the conserved F or W. A D gene is named only where the DNA matches it firmly. Part of the rows lack a size; the others show once, few, many or a class for expanded clones.

>.|TRBV5-5|.|TRBJ2-1
TGTGCCAGCAGCTCCACTATTAGGGGAGGTTCCTACAATGAGCAGTTCTTC
CASSSTIRGGSYNEQFF
>.|TRBV11-2|TRBD1|TRBJ2-7
TGTGCCAGCAGCTTCGGGACAGGGACCTCCTACGAGCAGTACTTC
CASSFGTGTSYEQYF
>.|TRBV2|.|TRBJ1-1
TGTGCCAGCAGAGCAGGGGCCAACACTGAAGCTTTCTTT
CASRAGANTEAFF
>.|TRBV28|.|TRBJ1-1
TGTGCCAGCAGTTCGTACACTGAAGCTTTCTTT
CASSSYTEAFF
>.|TRBV29-1|TRBD2|TRBJ2-2
TGCAGCGTTGGCTCTCGACTAGCGGGAGGCTCCCCCGGGGAGCTGTTTTTT
CSVGSRLAGGSPGELFF
>.|TRBV5-1|.|TRBJ2-3
TGCGCCAGCAGCTTGGAAGGGAGGAGGGGCGCAGATACGCAGTATTTT
CASSLEGRRGADTQYF
>few|TRBV6-1|.|TRBJ2-2
TGTGCCAGCAGGCTACAGGGCGCGAACACCGGGGAGCTGTTTTTT
CASRLQGANTGELFF
>.|TRBV4-1|TRBD2|TRBJ2-7
TGCGCCAGCAGCCTCAAGACTAGCGGGAGCTATCTCGGGTACGAGCAGTACTTC
CASSLKTSGSYLGYEQYF
>.|TRBV28|.|TRBJ1-5
TGTGCCAGCAGCCCGGGACTTGTGATCAATCAGCCCCAGCATTTT
CASSPGLVINQPQHF
>.|TRBV6-1|TRBD1|TRBJ2-4
TGTGCCAGCAGTGAATGGGACAGAGTAGCCAAAAACATTCAGTACTTC
CASSEWDRVAKNIQYF
>.|TRBV5-4|TRBD1|TRBJ2-7
TGTGCCAGCAGCAGGGACAGGGGGGCTTACGAGCAGTACTTC
CASSRDRGAYEQYF
>.|TRBV30|.|TRBJ1-5
TGTGCCTGGAGTTGGGGCAGGCAGGACGATCCCCAGCATTTT
CAWSWGRQDDPQHF
>.|TRBV27|TRBD2|TRBJ2-1
TGTGCCAGCAGTTGGACTAGCGTCTCCTACAATGAGCAGTTCTTC
CASSWTSVSYNEQFF
>few|TRBV7-6|.|TRBJ1-4
TGTGCCAGCAGCTTAAGGGAGCCCCCAAAACTGTTTTTT
CASSLREPPKLFF
>few|TRBV10-2|.|TRBJ1-6
TGCGCCAGCAGTGATCTGGCGTCAGGCCTCAGGGGCCCTGATTCACCCCTCCACTTT
CASSDLASGLRGPDSPLHF
>.|TRBV7-8|TRBD1|TRBJ2-3
TGTGCCAGCAGCTCGGGACAGGGGGATACGCAGTATTTT
CASSSGQGDTQYF
>.|TRBV29-1|TRBD1|TRBJ2-7
TGCAGCGCGAGCCCCGGGACAGGGGTTCCATACGAGCAGTACTTC
CSASPGTGVPYEQYF
>.|TRBV11-2|TRBD2|TRBJ2-2
TGTGCCAGCAGCCCCGAGGTAGCGGGAGTTGGCGGGGAGCTGTTTTTT
CASSPEVAGVGGELFF
>.|TRBV25-1|TRBD1|TRBJ1-2
TGTGCCAGCAGTGAACGGACAGGGAGGTCGTGGGGCTACACCTTC
CASSERTGRSWGYTF
>.|TRBV10-3|TRBD2|TRBJ2-3
TGTGCCATCAGTGACGAAGGGACTAGCGACACAGATACGCAGTATTTT
CAISDEGTSDTDTQYF
>.|TRBV7-9|.|TRBJ1-1
TGTGCCAGCAGCTTCGGCGGTGAAGCTTTCTTT
CASSFGGEAFF
>.|TRBV6-1|.|TRBJ1-1
TGTGCCAGCAGTGACAGGGGTTACTCTGAAGCTTTCTTT
CASSDRGYSEAFF
>.|TRBV7-9|TRBD2|TRBJ2-5
TGTGCCTCCAGGGGTGCACTAGCGGGAGATGAGACCCAGTACTTC
CASRGALAGDETQYF
>.|TRBV6-1|TRBD2|TRBJ2-1
TGTGCCAGCAGTGCAGGGGGACTAGCGGGACCCAATGAGCAGTTCTTC
CASSAGGLAGPNEQFF
>.|TRBV4-1|TRBD2|TRBJ2-4
TGCGCCAGCAGTCCCGGATTGACTAGCGGGAGGAACAAAAACATTCAGTACTTC
CASSPGLTSGRNKNIQYF
>.|TRBV2|.|TRBJ2-5
TGTGCCAGCAGTGAAGCGCGGGGAACCCAGTACTTC
CASSEARGTQYF
>few|TRBV6-1|.|TRBJ2-7
TGTGCCAGCAGTGGGGACGGGAGCTCCTACGAGCAGTACTTC
CASSGDGSSYEQYF
>.|TRBV30|.|TRBJ1-2
TGTGCCTGGAGTGTCACCTGGGGGGACCTCTATGGCTACACCTTC
CAWSVTWGDLYGYTF
>.|TRBV28|TRBD1|TRBJ2-5
TGTGCCAGCACTCTTCTACAGGGGCAAGGGGAAGAGACCCAGTACTTC
CASTLLQGQGEETQYF
>.|TRBV4-2|.|TRBJ1-4
TGTGCCAGCAGCCAAGTTATGACTAATGAAAAACTGTTTTTT
CASSQVMTNEKLFF